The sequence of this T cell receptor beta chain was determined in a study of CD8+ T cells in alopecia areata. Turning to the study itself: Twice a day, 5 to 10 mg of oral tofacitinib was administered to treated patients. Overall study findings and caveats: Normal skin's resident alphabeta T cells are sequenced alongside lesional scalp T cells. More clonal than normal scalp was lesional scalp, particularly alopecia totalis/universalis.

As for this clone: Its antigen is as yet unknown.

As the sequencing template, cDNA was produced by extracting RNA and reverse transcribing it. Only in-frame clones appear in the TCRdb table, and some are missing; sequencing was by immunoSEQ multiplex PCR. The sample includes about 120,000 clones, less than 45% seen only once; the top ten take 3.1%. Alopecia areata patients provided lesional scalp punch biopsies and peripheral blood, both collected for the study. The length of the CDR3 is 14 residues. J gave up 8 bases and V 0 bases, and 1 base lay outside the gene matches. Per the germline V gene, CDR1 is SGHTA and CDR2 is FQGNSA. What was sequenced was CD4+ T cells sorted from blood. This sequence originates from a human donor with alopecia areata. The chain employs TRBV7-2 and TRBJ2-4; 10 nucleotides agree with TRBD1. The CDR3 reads CASSLAGTGDIQYF. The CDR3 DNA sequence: TGTGCCAGCAGCTTAGCCGGGACAGGGGACATTCAGTACTTC.